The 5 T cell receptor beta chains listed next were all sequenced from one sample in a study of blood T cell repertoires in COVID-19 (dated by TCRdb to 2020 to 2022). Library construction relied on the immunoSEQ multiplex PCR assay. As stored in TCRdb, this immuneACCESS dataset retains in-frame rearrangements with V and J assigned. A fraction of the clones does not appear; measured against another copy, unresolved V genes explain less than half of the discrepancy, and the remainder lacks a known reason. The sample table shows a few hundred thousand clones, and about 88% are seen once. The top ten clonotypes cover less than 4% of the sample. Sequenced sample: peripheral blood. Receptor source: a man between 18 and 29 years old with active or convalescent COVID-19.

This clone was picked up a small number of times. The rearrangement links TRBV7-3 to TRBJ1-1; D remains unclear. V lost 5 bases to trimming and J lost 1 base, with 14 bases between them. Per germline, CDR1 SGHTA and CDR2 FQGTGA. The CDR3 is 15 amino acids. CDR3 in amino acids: CASSLLRVKNTEAFF. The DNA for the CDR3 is TGTGCCAGCAGCCTACTCCGTGTGAAGAACACTGAAGCTTTCTTT.

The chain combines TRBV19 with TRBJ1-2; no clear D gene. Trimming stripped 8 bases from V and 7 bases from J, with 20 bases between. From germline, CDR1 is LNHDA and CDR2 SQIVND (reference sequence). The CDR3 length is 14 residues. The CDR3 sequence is CASAPADFLSGYTF. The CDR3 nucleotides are TGTGCCAGTGCCCCGGCGGACTTTCTCAGTGGCTACACCTTC.

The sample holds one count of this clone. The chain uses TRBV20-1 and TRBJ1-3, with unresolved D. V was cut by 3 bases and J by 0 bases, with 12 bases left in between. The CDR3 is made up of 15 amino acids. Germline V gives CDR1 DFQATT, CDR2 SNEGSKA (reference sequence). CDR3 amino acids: CSASATETSGNTIYF. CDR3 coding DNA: TGCAGTGCTAGTGCTACAGAGACCTCTGGAAACACCATATATTTT.

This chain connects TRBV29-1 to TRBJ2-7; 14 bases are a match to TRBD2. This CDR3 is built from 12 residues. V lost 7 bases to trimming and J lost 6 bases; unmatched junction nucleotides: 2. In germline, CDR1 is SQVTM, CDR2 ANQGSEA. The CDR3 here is CSGGLAGGEQYF. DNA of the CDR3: TGCAGCGGAGGACTAGCGGGAGGCGAGCAGTACTTC.

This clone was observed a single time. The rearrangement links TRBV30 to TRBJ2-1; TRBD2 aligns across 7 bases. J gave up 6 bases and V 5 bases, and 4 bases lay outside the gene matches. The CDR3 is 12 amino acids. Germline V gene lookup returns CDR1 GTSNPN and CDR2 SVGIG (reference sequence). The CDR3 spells CAWDGLVNEQFF. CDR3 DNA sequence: TGTGCCTGGGATGGACTAGTCAATGAGCAGTTCTTC.